Following are 12 T cell receptor beta chains from one sample sequenced in a study of cytomegalovirus exposure and HLA in healthy donors. PCR involved 60 Vbeta and 13 Jbeta primers. Profiled with immunoSEQ multiplex PCR; TCRdb holds only in-frame clones, not every one. The sample includes roughly 80,000 clones, roughly 81% seen only once; the top ten take approximately 1.9%. What was sequenced was PBMCs. These TCRs come from a woman aged 25 to 45 in good health and CMV-seronegative.

The gene calls are TRBV5-1 and TRBJ2-5; D call uncertain. Germline V lookup: CDR1 SGHRS, CDR2 YFSETQ. V was clipped by 0 bases and J by 1 base, with 4 bases between them. CDR3 size: 13 residues. The CDR3 region has the DNA TGCGCCAGCAGCTTGGTCGGCCAAGAGACCCAGTACTTC. As protein: CASSLVGQETQYF.

This chain uses TRBV7-8 with TRBJ2-1; maybe TRBD1 (6 bases). The CDR3 covers 11 residues. The V end lost 4 bases, the J end lost 11 bases, and 9 bases lay between the germline ends. CDR1 is SGHVS and CDR2 is FQNEAQ in the germline V gene. The CDR3 region is CASSSDRKQFF. The CDR3 DNA is TGTGCCAGCAGCTCTGACAGGAAGCAGTTCTTC.

This rearrangement joins TRBV15 to TRBJ2-5; 9 bases are shared with TRBD1. The CDR3 extends over 15 amino acids. The V gene's germline CDR1 is LNHNV and CDR2 YYDKDF (reference sequence). J was trimmed by 3 bases and V by 1 base; bases with no gene match: 3. CDR3 sequence reads: CATSRAGTGKETQYF. The DNA for the CDR3 is TGTGCCACCAGCAGAGCCGGGACAGGGAAAGAGACCCAGTACTTC.

This clone occurred once. V usage is TRBV28 and J usage is TRBJ1-3; D may be TRBD1 (6 bases). The CDR3 spans 16 residues. V was pared by 7 bases and J by 0 bases, with 16 bases between. Germline CDR1 is MDHEN and CDR2 is SYDVKM. The CDR3 protein is CASMVRSGASGNTIYF. DNA for the CDR3: TGTGCCAGCATGGTACGGTCAGGGGCCTCTGGAAACACCATATATTTT.

The chain employs TRBV28 and TRBJ1-2; D is undetermined. CDR1 is MDHEN and CDR2 is SYDVKM in the germline V gene. This CDR3 spans 13 amino acids. V was shortened by 5 bases and J by 3 bases, with 10 bases between the two germline ends. The CDR3 DNA reads TGTGCCAGCAGTACCGGGTCTTACTATGGCTACACCTTC. Protein product: CASSTGSYYGYTF.

The V call is TRBV7-9, the J call TRBJ2-2, with a weak D call TRBD2 (5 bases). The germline gives CDR1 SEHNR, CDR2 FQNEAQ (reference sequence). The V end was cut by 5 bases, the J end by 3 bases, with 13 bases between. This CDR3 has 15 amino acids. CDR3 in amino acids: CASSLIGKYTGELFF. CDR3 sequence (DNA): TGTGCCAGCAGCCTTATCGGGAAATACACCGGGGAGCTGTTTTTT.

This clone occurred a few times. The chain carries TRBV27 and TRBJ2-7; 9 bases map to TRBD1. With 6 bases clipped from V and 4 bases from J, the junction kept 10 bases outside the gene matches. The CDR3 is made up of 15 amino acids. CDR1 and CDR2 (germline): MNHEY, SMNVEV (reference sequence). CDR3 region: CASRPTGGIGYEQYF. As DNA, the CDR3 is TGTGCCAGCAGACCCACAGGGGGCATCGGGTACGAGCAGTACTTC.

This clone came up once. The chain uses TRBV20-1 and TRBJ2-7; D unclear. Germline V gene data show CDR1 as DFQATT and CDR2 as SNEGSKA (reference sequence). Trimming took 4 bases from V and 4 from J, leaving 5 bases between them. The CDR3 extends over 10 amino acids. CDR3 sequence: CSAIRYEQYF. CDR3 bases: TGCAGTGCTATACGGTACGAGCAGTACTTC.

This chain uses TRBV5-5 with TRBJ2-7, with D possibly being TRBD1 (5 bases). CDR3 length equals 15 residues. The ends were cut back, 1 base at V and 2 bases at J, with 13 bases in the middle. From germline, CDR1 is SGHKS and CDR2 YYEKEE (reference sequence). The CDR3 loop reads CASSLRTLETYEQYF. The DNA for the CDR3 is TGTGCCAGCAGCTTGCGGACACTGGAAACCTACGAGCAGTACTTC.

The rearrangement uses TRBV9 and TRBJ1-3; D is undetermined. Per germline, CDR1 SGDLS and CDR2 YYNGEE. CDR3 length: 14 residues. Trimming stripped 4 bases from V and 2 bases from J, with 10 bases between. The CDR3 region is CASSITETGNTIYF. The DNA for the CDR3 is TGTGCCAGCAGCATCACAGAAACTGGAAACACCATATATTTT.

The V gene is TRBV4-2, the J gene TRBJ2-2, with 7 nucleotides matching TRBD2. Germline CDR1 reads LGHNA; CDR2 reads YNFKEQ. The CDR3 sequence is 15 residues long. J was trimmed by 6 bases and V by 1 base; bases with no gene match: 5. The CDR3 DNA sequence: TGTGCCAGCAGCCAAGGTGCGGGAGCCCCCGGGGAGCTGTTTTTT. Protein: CASSQGAGAPGELFF.

Turning to this clone: The junction does not match germline at one end; this may be a read error. The chain employs TRBV5-8 and TRBJ2-5, with 7 bases identical to TRBD2. The CDR3 is made up of 14 amino acids. Germline-derived CDR1 and CDR2 are SGHTS and YDEGEE. The CDR3 sequence: CASGFALAEETQYF. In DNA form, the CDR3 reads TGTGCCAGCGGCTTCGCCCTAGCGGAAGAGACCCAGTACTTC. Combining the CDR3 with reference TRBV5-8 and TRBJ2-5 gives the whole variable domain EAGVTQSPTHLIKTRGQQATLRCSPISGHTSVYWYQQALGLGLQFLLWYDEGEERNRGNFPPRFSGRQFPNYSSELNVNALELEDSALYLCASGFALAEETQYFGPGTRLLVL.